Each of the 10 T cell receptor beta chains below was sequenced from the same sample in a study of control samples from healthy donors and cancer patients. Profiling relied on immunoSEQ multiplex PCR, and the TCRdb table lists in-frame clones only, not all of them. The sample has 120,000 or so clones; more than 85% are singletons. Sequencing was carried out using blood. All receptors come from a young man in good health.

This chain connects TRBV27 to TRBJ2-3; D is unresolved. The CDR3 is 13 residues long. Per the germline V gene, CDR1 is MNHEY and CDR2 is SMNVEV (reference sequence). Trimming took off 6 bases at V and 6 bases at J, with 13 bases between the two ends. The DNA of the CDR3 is TGTGCCAGCAGCCTGAGACCCGGCGATACGCAGTATTTT. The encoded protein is CASSLRPGDTQYF.

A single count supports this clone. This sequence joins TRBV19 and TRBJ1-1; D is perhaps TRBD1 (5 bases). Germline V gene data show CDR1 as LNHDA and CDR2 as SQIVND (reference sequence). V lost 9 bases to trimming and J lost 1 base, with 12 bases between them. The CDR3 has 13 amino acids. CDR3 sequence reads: CASSGWRNTEAFF. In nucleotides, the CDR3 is TGTGCCAGCTCAGGGTGGCGGAACACTGAAGCTTTCTTT.

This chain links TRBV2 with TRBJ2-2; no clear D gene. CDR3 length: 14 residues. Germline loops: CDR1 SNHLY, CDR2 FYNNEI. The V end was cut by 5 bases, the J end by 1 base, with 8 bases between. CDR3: CASSKDKNTGELFF. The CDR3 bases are TGTGCCAGCAGTAAAGACAAGAACACCGGGGAGCTGTTTTTT.

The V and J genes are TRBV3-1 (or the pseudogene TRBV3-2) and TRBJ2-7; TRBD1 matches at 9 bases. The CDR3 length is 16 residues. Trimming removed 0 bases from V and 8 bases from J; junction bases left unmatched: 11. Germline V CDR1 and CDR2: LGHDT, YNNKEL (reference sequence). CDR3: CASSQDPGQGRRKQYF. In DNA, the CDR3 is TGTGCCAGCAGCCAAGATCCCGGACAGGGGCGAAGGAAGCAGTACTTC.

Here the CDR3 DNA reads TGTGCCAGTAGTATATTGAAGGGCAACGCGGGGACTGCAGATACGCAGTATTTT. Protein sequence: CASSILKGNAGTADTQYF. The rearrangement joins TRBV19 to TRBJ2-3, with D perhaps matching TRBD2 (6 bases). Deletions cut 2 bases from V and 4 bases from J, with 22 bases between. This CDR3 has 18 residues. The germline gives CDR1 LNHDA, CDR2 SQIVND (reference sequence).

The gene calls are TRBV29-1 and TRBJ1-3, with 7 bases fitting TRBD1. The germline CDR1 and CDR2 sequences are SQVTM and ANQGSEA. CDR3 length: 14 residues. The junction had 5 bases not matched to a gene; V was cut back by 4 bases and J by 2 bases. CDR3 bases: TGCAGCGTTGCACCAGGGGGAACTGGAAACACCATATATTTT. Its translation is CSVAPGGTGNTIYF.

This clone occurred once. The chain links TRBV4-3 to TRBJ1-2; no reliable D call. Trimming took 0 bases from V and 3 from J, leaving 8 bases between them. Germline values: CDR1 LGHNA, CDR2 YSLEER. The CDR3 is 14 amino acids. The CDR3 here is CASSQDSGYYGYTF. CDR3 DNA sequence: TGCGCCAGCAGCCAAGATTCAGGTTACTATGGCTACACCTTC.

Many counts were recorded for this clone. CDR3 residues: CAWSAENTEAFF. In DNA, the CDR3 is TGTGCCTGGAGCGCGGAGAACACTGAAGCTTTCTTT. The chain carries TRBV30 and TRBJ1-1; D unclear. Germline V gene lookup returns CDR1 GTSNPN and CDR2 SVGIG (reference sequence). This CDR3 contains 12 residues. V was clipped by 3 bases and J by 1 base, with 6 bases between them.

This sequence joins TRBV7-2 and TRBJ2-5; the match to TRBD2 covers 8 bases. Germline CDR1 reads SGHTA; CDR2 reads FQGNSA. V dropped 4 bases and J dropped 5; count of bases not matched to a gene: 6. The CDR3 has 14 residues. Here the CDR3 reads CASSSGLGRETQYF. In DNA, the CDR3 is TGTGCCAGCAGCTCGGGACTAGGAAGGGAGACCCAGTACTTC.

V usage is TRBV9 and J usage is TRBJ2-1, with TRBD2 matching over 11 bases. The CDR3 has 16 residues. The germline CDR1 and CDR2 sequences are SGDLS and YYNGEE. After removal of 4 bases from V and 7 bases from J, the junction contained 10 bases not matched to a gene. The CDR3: CASSIAGGSSGNEQFF. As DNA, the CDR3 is TGTGCCAGCAGCATAGCGGGAGGGTCCTCGGGTAATGAGCAGTTCTTC. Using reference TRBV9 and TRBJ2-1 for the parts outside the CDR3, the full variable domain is DSGVTQTPKHLITATGQRVTLRCSPRSGDLSVYWYQQSLDQGLQFLIQYYNGEERAKGNILERFSAQQFPDLHSELNLSSLELGDSALYFCASSIAGGSSGNEQFFGPGTRLTVL.